Following are 25 T cell receptor beta chains from one sample sequenced in a study of OX40 agonist ivuxolimab in advanced cancers. Here immunoSEQ multiplex PCR was the method, and the copy in TCRdb shows in-frame clones only, minus some. The data hold 75,000 to 100,000 clones, with less than 90% observed a single time. Here the sequenced sample was CD4+ or CD8+ T cells sorted from blood, taken in a trial of the OX40 agonist ivuxolimab. Receptor source: an adult with an advanced solid tumor such as melanoma, head and neck, liver or kidney cancer.

The J gene is TRBJ2-1, the V gene TRBV5-1; possible D gene TRBD2, 6 bases. The CDR3 extends over 15 amino acids. Per germline, CDR1 SGHRS and CDR2 YFSETQ. Deletions cut 0 bases from V and 8 bases from J, with 15 bases between. The CDR3 protein is CASSLAGGERDEQFF. The DNA of the CDR3 is TGCGCCAGCAGCTTGGCCGGCGGGGAAAGGGATGAGCAGTTCTTC.

Note on this clone: The sample holds other DNA sequences that translate to the same CDR3. V is TRBV18 and J is TRBJ2-5; D is undetermined. The CDR3 has 11 residues. Germline V gene data show CDR1 as KGHSH and CDR2 as LQKENI. Trimming left V 2 bases short and J 5 bases short, with 3 bases between. CDR3 coding DNA: TGTGCCAGCTCACCAGGCGAGACCCAGTACTTC. Translated, it gives CASSPGETQYF.

The genes are TRBV21-1 and TRBJ2-1; the table's D call, TRBD1, was not checked against the DNA. TRBV21-1 is a pseudogene locus. The CDR3 is 18 amino acids. DNA of the CDR3: TGTGCCAGCAGCAAAGAGGGCAGGGACACCCACCCCTACAATGAGCAGTTCTTC. Translating it yields CASSKEGRDTHPYNEQFF.

V and J are TRBV27 and TRBJ2-7, with a possible D match to TRBD2 (6 bases). Trimming shortened V by 7 bases and J by 4 bases, and 8 bases separated the two germline ends. Germline V CDR1 and CDR2: MNHEY, SMNVEV (reference sequence). The CDR3 spans 11 residues. This chain's CDR3 is CASTGGYEQYF. CDR3 DNA sequence: TGTGCCAGCACTGGGGGGTACGAGCAGTACTTC.

V is TRBV2 and J is TRBJ1-2; the D gene is possibly TRBD1 (5 bases). The CDR3 extends over 14 amino acids. Trimming shortened V by 6 bases and J by 0 bases, and 11 bases separated the two germline ends. Germline-derived CDR1 and CDR2 are SNHLY and FYNNEI. CDR3 in amino acids: CASSGDRANYGYTF. In DNA form, the CDR3 reads TGTGCCAGCAGCGGGGACCGAGCTAACTATGGCTACACCTTC.

The genes are TRBV6-6 and TRBJ2-2; possible D gene TRBD1, 5 bases. The V gene's germline CDR1 is MNHNY and CDR2 SVGAGI (reference sequence). V lost 2 bases and J lost 5, with 12 bases in between. This CDR3 contains 15 residues. The CDR3 nucleotides are TGTGCCAGCAGTTACATAGGGGCGACGACCGGGGAGCTGTTTTTT. The encoded protein is CASSYIGATTGELFF.

The CDR3 loop is CASREGAGGTGELFF. The DNA of the CDR3 is TGTGCCAGTCGGGAGGGAGCGGGAGGCACCGGGGAGCTGTTTTTT. The chain is built from TRBV19 and TRBJ2-2; 9 bases are shared with TRBD2. Trimming removed 8 bases from V and 4 bases from J; junction bases left unmatched: 8. Germline assignment: CDR1 LNHDA and CDR2 SQIVND (reference sequence). The CDR3 consists of 15 residues. The variable domain in full, completed from reference TRBV19 and TRBJ2-2, reads DGGITQSPKYLFRKEGQNVTLSCEQNLNHDAMYWYRQDPGQGLRLIYYSQIVNDFQKGDIAEGYSVSREKKESFPLTVTSAQKNPTAFYLCASREGAGGTGELFFGEGSRLTVL.

This clone was counted a single time. The same CDR3 also results from other DNA sequences found in this sample. The chain uses TRBV7-2 and TRBJ2-1; D unresolved. V lost 6 bases and J 2 bases, leaving 8 bases between the germline ends. The CDR3 length is 13 residues. The germline gives CDR1 SGHTA, CDR2 FQGNSA. In DNA, the CDR3 is TGTGCCAGCAGTCTTGGACCCTACAATGAGCAGTTCTTC. This translates into CASSLGPYNEQFF.

V is TRBV6-5 and J is TRBJ1-6, with D perhaps matching TRBD1 (5 bases). Germline V gives CDR1 MNHEY, CDR2 SVGAGI. The CDR3 extends over 14 amino acids. V gave up 2 bases and J gave up 6 bases, with 8 bases separating them. DNA for the CDR3: TGTGCCAGCAGTTACGGGCAGGGTAATTCACCCCTCCACTTT. Residues: CASSYGQGNSPLHF.

The V call is TRBV11-3, the J call TRBJ2-1; D is uncertain. The ends were cut back, 1 base at V and 0 bases at J, with 4 bases in the middle. The CDR3 contains 14 residues. From germline, CDR1 is SGHNT and CDR2 YENEEA. The CDR3 coding sequence is TGTGCCAGCAGCTTAGCTAGCTCCTACAATGAGCAGTTCTTC. This sequence encodes CASSLASSYNEQFF.

V usage is TRBV6-1 and J usage is TRBJ2-4; tentatively, D is TRBD1 (5 bases). CDR1 and CDR2 from the germline V gene are MNHNS and SASEGT. Trimming removed 6 bases from V and 5 bases from J, with 5 bases in between. CDR3 length: 11 amino acids. The CDR3 DNA follows: TGTGCCAGCAGCAGGGAAAACATTCAGTACTTC. Encoded protein: CASSRENIQYF.

V and J are TRBV19 and TRBJ1-5, with a weak D call TRBD1 (6 bases). The CDR3 runs to 15 residues. Looked up from germline, CDR1 is LNHDA and CDR2 is SQIVND (reference sequence). Trimming stripped 1 base from V and 3 bases from J, with 10 bases between. The CDR3 here is CASSIVGQINQPQHF. As DNA, the CDR3 is TGTGCCAGTAGTATAGTAGGACAGATCAATCAGCCCCAGCATTTT.

The chain recombines TRBV11-3 with TRBJ2-2; 7 bases map to TRBD2. The CDR3 extends over 13 amino acids. V gave up 2 bases and J gave up 6 bases; unmatched junction bases: 0. In germline, CDR1 is SGHNT, CDR2 YENEEA. CDR3 region: CASSLRGAGELFF. The CDR3 DNA reads as TGTGCCAGCAGCTTACGGGGGGCCGGGGAGCTGTTTTTT. Based on the CDR3 plus reference TRBV11-3 and TRBJ2-2, the full variable domain is EAGVVQSPRYKIIEKKQPVAFWCNPISGHNTLYWYLQNLGQGPELLIRYENEEAVDDSQLPKDRFSAERLKGVDSTLKIQPAELGDSAVYLCASSLRGAGELFFGEGSRLTVL.

V and J are TRBV19 and TRBJ2-3; 7 bases match TRBD2. V lost 2 bases, J lost 1 base, and 6 bases stayed unmatched. Germline-derived CDR1 and CDR2 are LNHDA and SQIVND (reference sequence). The CDR3 consists of 16 residues. CDR3 protein: CASSISGAGGTDTQYF. As DNA, the CDR3 is TGTGCCAGTAGTATAAGCGGGGCGGGGGGCACAGATACGCAGTATTTT. The full variable domain, rest sourced from reference TRBV19 and TRBJ2-3, is DGGITQSPKYLFRKEGQNVTLSCEQNLNHDAMYWYRQDPGQGLRLIYYSQIVNDFQKGDIAEGYSVSREKKESFPLTVTSAQKNPTAFYLCASSISGAGGTDTQYFGPGTRLTVL.

This clone was seen once. The genes are TRBV11-2 and TRBJ2-1; D possibly matches TRBD1 or TRBD2 (5 bases each). Trimming took 6 bases from V and 10 from J, leaving 28 bases between them. Germline V gene sequence: CDR1 SGHAT, CDR2 FQNNGV. The CDR3 is 17 amino acids. The CDR3 protein is CASRLGGQDMMRSEQFF. CDR3 in DNA: TGTGCCAGCAGGTTGGGCGGGCAGGACATGATGAGGTCCGAGCAGTTCTTC.

The chain links TRBV5-1 to TRBJ1-1; tentative D call: TRBD1 (5 bases). Trimming shortened V by 0 bases and J by 3 bases, and 15 bases separated the two germline ends. Germline lookup yields CDR1 SGHRS and CDR2 YFSETQ. CDR3 size: 16 residues. The CDR3: CASSLGPNRGDTEAFF. CDR3 DNA sequence: TGCGCCAGCAGCTTGGGCCCAAATAGAGGGGACACTGAAGCTTTCTTT. Using reference TRBV5-1 and TRBJ1-1 for the parts outside the CDR3, the full variable domain is KAGVTQTPRYLIKTRGQQVTLSCSPISGHRSVSWYQQTPGQGLQFLFEYFSETQRNKGNFPGRFSGRQFSNSRSEMNVSTLELGDSALYLCASSLGPNRGDTEAFFGQGTRLTVV.

This clone turned up a few times. V gene TRBV7-6 combines with J gene TRBJ2-2, with unresolved D. Germline loops: CDR1 SGHVS, CDR2 FNYEAQ. This CDR3 spans 15 amino acids. V was shortened by 1 base and J by 5 bases, with 11 bases between the two germline ends. The CDR3 coding sequence is TGTGCCAGCAGCTTAGGGACGACCAAGACCGGGGAGCTGTTTTTT. This encodes CASSLGTTKTGELFF.

J is TRBJ1-6 and V is TRBV27, with D possibly being TRBD1 (5 bases). Germline loops: CDR1 MNHEY, CDR2 SMNVEV (reference sequence). The CDR3 length is 14 residues. Between the trimmed V and J ends, which lost 6 bases and 5 bases, there was a span of 11 bases. The CDR3: CASSSQVDNSPLHF. In DNA, the CDR3 is TGTGCCAGCAGCTCACAGGTAGATAATTCACCCCTCCACTTT.

This rearrangement joins TRBV14 to TRBJ2-1; 11 nucleotides line up with TRBD2. Trimming took 1 base from V and 4 from J; bases not matched to a gene: 6. The CDR3 totals 17 residues. Per the germline V gene, CDR1 is SGHDN and CDR2 is FVKESK. The chain's CDR3 is CASSQVAGTSGYNEQFF. CDR3 DNA: TGTGCCAGCAGCCAAGTGGCGGGGACTAGCGGATACAATGAGCAGTTCTTC.

The chain uses TRBV12-5 and TRBJ1-3; unclear D gene. Germline lookup yields CDR1 LGHNT and CDR2 FRNRAP. The V gene lost 0 bases and the J gene lost 0 bases, with 6 bases spanning the gap. This CDR3 is 15 amino acids long. The CDR3 is CASGLVTASGNTIYF. Here the CDR3 DNA reads TGTGCTAGTGGTTTGGTTACTGCCTCTGGAAACACCATATATTTT.

This clone was counted a single time. This rearrangement joins TRBV30 to TRBJ1-6; weak D call: TRBD1 (6 bases). This CDR3 contains 15 residues. V was clipped by 2 bases and J by 10 bases, with 18 bases between them. Germline values: CDR1 GTSNPN, CDR2 SVGIG (reference sequence). In nucleotides, the CDR3 is TGTGCCTGGAGTTTCCCAGGGGTTCTGGGATCACCCCTCCACTTT. As protein: CAWSFPGVLGSPLHF.

The sample holds one count of this clone. The chain couples TRBV6-1 to TRBJ1-2, with a weak D call TRBD1 (6 bases). Trimming cost V 6 bases and J 7 bases, with 18 bases left between them. The germline CDR1 and CDR2 sequences are MNHNS and SASEGT. The CDR3 extends over 14 amino acids. In DNA form, the CDR3 reads TGTGCCAGCAGACACGACAGGCCCTCTATTGGCTACACCTTC. Amino acids: CASRHDRPSIGYTF.

The gene calls are TRBV10-3 and TRBJ1-5, with D tentatively TRBD1 (5 bases). Germline V gene data show CDR1 as ENHRY and CDR2 as SYGVKD. The CDR3 is made up of 16 amino acids. V was clipped by 3 bases and J by 2 bases, with 14 bases between them. In DNA, the CDR3 is TGTGCCATCAGTGAATCGGCGGGGGGAGGCAATCAGCCCCAGCATTTT. Amino acids: CAISESAGGGNQPQHF.

This clone was recorded once. The rearrangement uses TRBV4-1 and TRBJ2-2; TRBD2 agrees at 10 bases. The V gene's germline CDR1 is MGHRA and CDR2 YSYEKL. CDR3 size: 17 residues. With 3 bases clipped from V and 0 bases from J, the junction kept 4 bases outside the gene matches. In nucleotides, the CDR3 is TGCGCCAGCAGCCATTTCCTAGCGGGAGCGAACACCGGGGAGCTGTTTTTT. This codes for CASSHFLAGANTGELFF.

The chain is built from TRBV6-5 and TRBJ2-3; D could derive from TRBD1 or TRBD2 (5 bases each). Germline CDR1 reads MNHEY; CDR2 reads SVGAGI. The CDR3 loop spans 15 amino acids. V was trimmed by 2 bases and J by 9 bases, leaving 18 bases between them. The CDR3: CASSYGGPPAGTQYF. The CDR3 bases are TGTGCCAGCAGTTACGGGGGTCCGCCAGCAGGGACGCAGTATTTT.